This T cell receptor (beta chain) was profiled in a study of blood T cell repertoires in COVID-19. Across the study: The origin of the acute and convalescent COVID-19 samples was the United States, Italy and Spain.

The V and J ends lost 5 bases and 6 bases respectively, with 17 bases between them. CDR1 and CDR2 from the germline V gene are MNHEY and SMNVEV (reference sequence). The CDR3 length is 14 residues. TCRdb's table, derived via immunoSEQ multiplex PCR, lists solely in-frame clones and lacks some. The sample carries tens of thousands of clones, roughly 84% recorded once. The V and J genes are TRBV27 and TRBJ2-7, with a possible D match to TRBD2 (6 bases). This sequence originates from a human donor in a cohort sampled during active COVID-19. Sequenced input: peripheral blood. CDR3 amino acids: CASSPRRVSREQYF. CDR3 DNA sequence: TGTGCCAGCAGTCCACGGAGGGTTTCCCGCGAGCAGTACTTC.